This paragraph covers one TCR beta chain sequence. The table lists this clone with a count of one. Its specific antigen is unknown. No quality values exist for individual bases; no much larger clone is one base distant. This record belongs to a study of cytomegalovirus exposure and HLA in healthy donors (dated by TCRdb to about 2017). Background on the whole study: According to an earlier analysis of 587 of the donors, some 170 million T cells yielded 100 million or so unique TCR beta sequences and more than 250 Gb of sequence data. Rather than drawing on any new phenotypic data, the later analysis identified candidate immune exposures from TCR beta sequences and the way those sequences occurred across donors. Five DR-DQ haplotypes were treated as single units for association and clustering because of strong linkage in the cohort. To predict cytomegalovirus infection status, the study combined high-throughput TCR immunosequencing, statistical association of individual TCRs with disease status, and machine learning. An earlier analysis of roughly 600 of the donors used high-throughput TCR beta sequencing to judge whether each TCR beta V gene segment behaved as functional or pseudogenic. Across some 400 genotyped donors of the cohort, an average of about 200,000 unique TCR beta nucleotide sequences per donor were sequenced, and approximately 19% of those sequences were non-productive. A later genetic analysis took genome-wide SNP genotypes for 398 of the 666 donors and used that subset as a discovery cohort. Typing coverage differed by locus: A, B, C, DRB1 and DQB1 were typed in about 629-640 donors, DQA1 in roughly 500, DPA1 in 600 to 610, and DPB1 in 400 to 490. Along with the 666-subject first cohort, a separate validation cohort of 120 different subjects was used. Alongside the repertoire data, information on donor age, sex, ethnicity and CMV serostatus was compiled. The genetic ancestry cluster associated with self-reported Caucasian donors included over 80% of the roughly 380 genotyped donors. Roughly 310 gigabases of sequencing data and approximately 85 million unique TCR sequences were included in an early release covering roughly 700 HLA-typed donors. The study aimed to test whether cataloging public T cell receptors could reveal signatures of past pathogen exposure. To study patterns of TCR occurrence, a later analysis re-analyzed previously published TCR beta repertoires from around 700 donors and added high-resolution HLA genotyping. The study profiled the T cell repertoires of 550 to 700 subjects by immunosequencing and related them to cytomegalovirus serostatus. Every discovery cohort repertoire had been produced on one sequencing platform. Class I and class II HLA loci were covered by the typing at four-digit resolution.

The library was prepared using the immunoSEQ multiplex PCR assay. For the multiplex PCR, a mixture combining 60 forward primers for TCR Vbeta segments and 13 reverse primers for TCR Jbeta segments was used. The CDR3 region of rearranged TCR beta genes was amplified from genomic DNA with a multiplex PCR assay. The amplified TCR beta libraries were sequenced on the Illumina HiSeq System as 87-base-pair reads. Concerning the study's data processing: In a later analysis, some 80 million unique TCR beta chains were counted across the 500 to 700 repertoires, and around 10 million of these chains were shared by at least two donors. Raw reads were error-corrected and collapsed into unique sequences by a nearest-neighbor algorithm in which closely related sequences were merged to remove PCR and sequencing errors. Alignment of CDR3 sequences to IMGT reference sequences was used to assign V, D and J gene segments. Each retained sequence needed at least a six-nucleotide match to both a V gene segment and a J gene segment. A rearrangement was called productive if the CDR3 had no stop codons and remained in frame with V and J, and every other rearrangement was called non-productive. Following IMGT convention, CDR3 was defined as the stretch from the second conserved V-encoded cysteine up to the conserved J-encoded phenylalanine. In an earlier analysis of 550 to 650 of the donors, sequences lacking an unambiguous match to a single V gene segment were excluded. An earlier analysis of approximately 590 of the donors called V segments functional above 56.7% productive rearrangements and segregating when the between-donor standard deviation exceeded 5%. A statistical classification framework was built for diagnosing cytomegalovirus status from the catalog of TCR beta chain sequences. A later analysis assigned V and J genes by comparing TCR nucleotide sequences with IMGT/GENE-DB human TR gene sequences. Using the TCRdist pipeline, a later analysis assigned CDR3 sequences along with most-parsimonious VDJ recombination scenarios. In a later analysis, each TCR beta chain was defined by its CDR3 amino acid sequence together with its V-gene family, and reads without a unique V-gene family were excluded. To address suspected cross-contamination and a sequencing artifact, a later analysis removed around 600 highly shared, low-generation-probability nucleotide sequences. In a later analysis, a clonal expansion index for each public chain was calculated from normalized within-repertoire ranks of inferred template counts. Generation probabilities in a later analysis came from a VDJ recombination model fitted to out-of-frame rearrangements, and those results were checked against IGoR. A later analysis scored TCR-TCR, TCR-HLA and TCR-CMV co-occurrence with hypergeometric tests, applying a repertoire-size bias correction to TCR pairs. To estimate false discovery rates, a later analysis permuted the HLA or CMV assignments 20 times. A later analysis grouped co-occurring TCRs with DBSCAN, adding TCRdist sequence similarity when clustering within HLA-allele-positive subsets. Repertoires with fewer than 30,000 or more than 120,000 public chains were left out of co-occurrence clustering, as were four to six repertoires with anomalous nucleotide sharing. TCRdb carries this immuneACCESS record with in-frame sequences only. Its versions omit some clonotypes, under half of them owing to an unresolved V gene in the studies checked, with the rest unexplained. The V and J calls and clone size come from that table; D and trimming were worked out from the DNA. This sample has about 150,000 clones in its table, and around 79% of those were observed once. The ten largest clones capture 6% to 8.5% of the sample.

After removal of 3 bases from V and 3 bases from J, the junction retains 1 base not matched to a gene. From a lookup of the germline V gene, CDR1 and CDR2 are KGHSH and LQKENI. The CDR3 holds 13 amino acids from the cysteine to the phenylalanine. CDR3 DNA only is kept here, 39 bases in frame from base 1. The cohort consisted of 650 to 700 healthy bone marrow donors. Cohort members were all nominally healthy when sampled, although unrecorded immune exposures were likely present. The donor was CMV seropositive and belonged to the group of 250 to 300 seropositive cohort members. A peripheral blood sample was collected from each donor, and TCR beta sequencing was performed on peripheral blood mononuclear cells. Genomic DNA was extracted from the blood cell samples with the Qiagen DNeasy Blood Extraction Kit. The study at large found these results: In a later genetic analysis, fewer N-insertions in productive TCRs were reported among donors in an Asian-associated ancestry cluster than the 666-donor mean. V-gene and J-gene trimming of TCR beta chains was associated with a missense DCLRE1C variant in a later genetic analysis, and the association was replicated in an independent cohort. Because HLA typing was missing for some donors at each locus, association tests included only the typed subset. Assigning TCR associations to individual alleles was difficult when HLA alleles, especially DR and DQ, strongly co-occurred. A later analysis found that HLA-associated TCR beta chains were more clonally expanded and had lower generation probabilities than equally common non-associated chains. In a later analysis, several top co-occurrence clusters were reported to appear linked to parvovirus B19, influenza, CMV and Epstein-Barr virus. The classifier was reported to diagnose cytomegalovirus status with high specificity and sensitivity in both the original and validation cohorts. CMV serostatus was the only immune exposure information available for the cohort. A further reported finding was that TCR beta sequences accurately predicted the HLA-A and HLA-B alleles for most subjects in the first cohort. The sequencing pipeline was judged likely to have produced a cluster of highly shared sequence variants as a technical artifact. An earlier analysis of around 500 of the donors showed that most TCR beta V segments appeared in productive rearrangements either about 87% or about 30% of the time, which broadly matched IMGT annotations. A few of the identified cytomegalovirus-associated TCR beta chains were confirmed in vitro to be specific for cytomegalovirus antigens. The study listed 150 to 200 TCR beta chains as associated with cytomegalovirus. In a later analysis, 15,000 to 20,000 TCR beta sequences were associated with specific HLA alleles at a false discovery rate of 0.05. Most TCR sequences were seen in very few donors, while some public TCRs were found in many individuals. According to a later analysis, TCR association rates differed among HLA loci, with DRB1 alleles showing the most associated TCRs and HLA-C alleles showing the fewest. According to the authors, the approach could potentially be generalized to other disease states and immunological phenotypes. According to a later analysis, most CMV-associated TCR beta chains appeared to be HLA-restricted, and the HLA associations seemed to be driven largely by CMV exposure. Some IMGT-functional V segments, including TRBV6-2 and TRBV6-3, could not be distinguished by the 87-base-pair reads and were therefore excluded. Linkage disequilibrium might explain the correlated functional status among segregating V segments, but an unknown experimental factor could not be ruled out. The cohort was sequenced for TCR beta chains only, and without alpha or paired-chain data the features that could be detected were limited. Sequencing depth was assumed to be roughly uniform across donors in the presence/absence analyses, though that assumption may not hold. About 17 rarely observed V segments, including chromosome 9 orphons, were excluded from the earlier analysis of several hundred of the donors because counts were too low.

Input material: PBMCs. The chain employs TRBV18 and TRBJ1-2; 7 junctional bases match TRBD1. This receptor was identified in a man under 40 in good health and CMV-seropositive. The base sequence is TGTGCCAGCTCACCCGGACAGGACTATGGCTACACCTTC. It is translated as CASSPGQDYGYTF. The entire variable domain, with the stretches around the CDR3 drawn from the reference TRBV18 and TRBJ1-2 proteins, is NAGVMQNPRHLVRRRGQEARLRCSPMKGHSHVYWYRQLPEEGLKFMVYLQKENIIDESGMPKERFSAEFPKEGPSILRIQQVVRGDSAAYFCASSPGQDYGYTFGSGTRLTVV.